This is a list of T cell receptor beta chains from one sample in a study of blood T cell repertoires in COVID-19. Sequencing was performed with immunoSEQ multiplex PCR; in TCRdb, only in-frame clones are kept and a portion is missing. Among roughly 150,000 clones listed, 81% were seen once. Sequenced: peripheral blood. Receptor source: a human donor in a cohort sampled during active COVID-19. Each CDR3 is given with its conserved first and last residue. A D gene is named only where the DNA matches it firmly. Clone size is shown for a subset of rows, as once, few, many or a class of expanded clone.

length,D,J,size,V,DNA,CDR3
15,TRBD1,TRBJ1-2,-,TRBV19,TGTGCCAGTAGTAAAAATGGAGGCAGGGGGCGCTTCGACACCTTC,CASSKNGGRGRFDTF
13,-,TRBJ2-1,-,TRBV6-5,TGTGCCAGCAGGTCGTCCGTTCCCAATGAGCAGTTCTTC,CASRSSVPNEQFF
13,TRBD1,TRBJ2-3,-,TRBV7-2,TGTGCCAGCAGCACGGACAGGGGAGATACGCAGTATTTT,CASSTDRGDTQYF
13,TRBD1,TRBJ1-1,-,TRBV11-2,TGTGCCAGCAGCTTAGCTGGACAGGAAGAAGCTTTCTTT,CASSLAGQEEAFF
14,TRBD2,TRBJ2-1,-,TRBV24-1,TGTGCCACCAGTGATACTAGCGGGGGCAATGAGCAGTTCTTC,CATSDTSGGNEQFF
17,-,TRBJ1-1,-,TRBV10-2,TGCGCCAGCAGTGAGTATCCCGGCCTAGGTGTAATCACTGAAGCTTTCTTT,CASSEYPGLGVITEAFF
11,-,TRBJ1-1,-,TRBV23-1,TGCGCCAGCAGTCTGAGGGCCGTTTCCCTCTTT,CASSLRAVSLF
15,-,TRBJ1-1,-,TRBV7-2,TGTGCCAGCAGCCCCTATCGGACAGCACCCACTGAAGCTTTCTTT,CASSPYRTAPTEAFF
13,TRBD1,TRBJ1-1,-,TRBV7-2,TGTGCCAGCAGCTCGGACAGGAGATATGAAGCTTTCTTT,CASSSDRRYEAFF
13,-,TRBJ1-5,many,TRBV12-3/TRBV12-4,TGTGCCAGCAGTTACAGCGGAAATCAGCCCCAGCATTTT,CASSYSGNQPQHF
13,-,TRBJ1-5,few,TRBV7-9,TGTGCCAGTTGCATCGGTGGCAATCAGCCCCAGCATTTT,CASCIGGNQPQHF
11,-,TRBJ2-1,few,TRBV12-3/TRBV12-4,TGTGCCAGCAGTCCTTCCAGGGCGCAGTTCTTC,CASSPSRAQFF
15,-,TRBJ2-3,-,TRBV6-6,TGTGCCAGCACCCCCCTGACAGGACGCACAGATACGCAGTATTTT,CASTPLTGRTDTQYF
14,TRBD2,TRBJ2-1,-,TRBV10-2,TGCGCCACCAATAGCGGGGGGGTCTACAATGAGCAGTTCTTC,CATNSGGVYNEQFF
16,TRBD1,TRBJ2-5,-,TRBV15,TGTGCCACCAGCAGACCTAAGGGGGCAGGTCAAGAGACCCAGTACTTC,CATSRPKGAGQETQYF
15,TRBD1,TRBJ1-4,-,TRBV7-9,TGTGCCAGCAGCCACGGGACAGCCGCCAATGAAAAACTGTTTTTT,CASSHGTAANEKLFF
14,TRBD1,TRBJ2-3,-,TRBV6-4,TGTGCCAGCAGTGGTCGACAGGGGTCAGATACGCAGTATTTT,CASSGRQGSDTQYF
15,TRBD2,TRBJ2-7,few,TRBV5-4,TGTGCCAGCAGCTCGACGACTAGCGGAGCCTACGAGCAGTACTTC,CASSSTTSGAYEQYF
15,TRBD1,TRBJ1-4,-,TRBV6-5,TGTGCCAGCAGTCGCTCGGGAGGGGGCCTTGAAAAACTGTTTTTT,CASSRSGGGLEKLFF
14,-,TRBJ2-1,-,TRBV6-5,TGTGCCAGCACGCAGGGAAGCTCCTACAATGAGCAGTTCTTC,CASTQGSSYNEQFF
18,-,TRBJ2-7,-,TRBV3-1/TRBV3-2,TGTGCCAGCAGCCAAGAGGGCCTCATACAGGGACCCGGTTACGAGCAGTACTTC,CASSQEGLIQGPGYEQYF